The next 12 T cell receptor beta chains were all read from a single sample in a study of a mutant IDH1 vaccine in newly diagnosed glioma. TCRdb's copy holds only in-frame clones and misses some; the assay was immunoSEQ multiplex PCR. The sample includes approximately 47,000 clones, approximately 90% seen only once; the top ten take roughly 5%. The time point is: week 35, safety follow-up. In every dose of vaccine, 300 ug of mutant IDH1 20-mer peptide was given alongside topical imiquimod. These TCRs' antigens remain unknown. This specimen consisted of PBMCs, obtained from a glioma patient whose treatment included an IDH1 peptide vaccine. The source is a woman in her forties with glioma.

This clone was seen just once. J is TRBJ2-7 and V is TRBV6-5; D is unresolved. Trimming took 0 bases from V and 4 from J, leaving 7 bases between them. Germline V gene sequence: CDR1 MNHEY, CDR2 SVGAGI. The CDR3 covers 13 residues. In nucleotides, the CDR3 is TGTGCCAGCAGTTACTCCTTGGAATACGAGCAGTACTTC. Translating gives CASSYSLEYEQYF.

This chain joins TRBV5-6 and TRBJ2-2, with 9 positions matching TRBD2. Germline V lookup: CDR1 SGHDT, CDR2 YYEEEE. The junction had 2 bases not matched to a gene; V was cut back by 4 bases and J by 1 base. This CDR3 contains 15 residues. The CDR3: CASSTLAGNTGELFF. The CDR3 DNA reads as TGTGCCAGCAGCACACTAGCGGGGAACACCGGGGAGCTGTTTTTT. The variable domain in full, with the rest retrieved from reference TRBV5-6 and TRBJ2-2, is DAGVTQSPTHLIKTRGQQVTLRCSPKSGHDTVSWYQQALGQGPQFIFQYYEEEERQRGNFPDRFSGHQFPNYSSELNVNALLLGDSALYLCASSTLAGNTGELFFGEGSRLTVL.

This chain links TRBV12-5 with TRBJ1-4, with 7 positions matching TRBD1. V gave up 1 base and J gave up 6 bases; unmatched junction bases: 2. The CDR3 loop spans 14 amino acids. The germline CDR1 and CDR2 sequences are LGHNT and FRNRAP. Here the CDR3 DNA reads TGTGCTAGTGGTTTGGACGGGACAGATGAAAAACTGTTTTTT. Residues: CASGLDGTDEKLFF.

The J gene is TRBJ1-2, the V gene TRBV6-5; D gene unclear. Trimming removed 6 bases from V and 3 bases from J, with 17 bases in between. The CDR3 runs to 15 residues. Per germline, CDR1 MNHEY and CDR2 SVGAGI. In nucleotides, the CDR3 is TGTGCCAGCAGGCCCTCCCCAGCTGATGACTATGGCTACACCTTC. Its protein product is CASRPSPADDYGYTF.

In DNA form, the CDR3 reads TGTGCCAGCAGCTTGCCCAGGAATAACTATGGCTACACCTTC. It is translated as CASSLPRNNYGYTF. The rearrangement links TRBV5-6 to TRBJ1-2; D remains unclear. The CDR3 contains 14 residues. Looked up from germline, CDR1 is SGHDT and CDR2 is YYEEEE. Trimming left V 1 base short and J 1 base short, with 8 bases between.

V and J are TRBV4-2 and TRBJ1-5; 7 positions match TRBD1. Looked up from germline, CDR1 is LGHNA and CDR2 is YNFKEQ. CDR3 length equals 19 residues. The J segment lost 0 bases and the V segment lost 4 bases, leaving 15 bases of the junction unmatched. CDR3 sequence reads: CASSPPMTGRDYSNQPQHF. CDR3 DNA: TGTGCCAGCAGCCCCCCCATGACAGGGCGCGACTATAGCAATCAGCCCCAGCATTTT.

The V gene is TRBV9, the J gene TRBJ1-2; D is perhaps TRBD1 (5 bases). Germline V gene data show CDR1 as SGDLS and CDR2 as YYNGEE. This CDR3 has 14 amino acids. Between the trimmed V and J ends, which lost 0 bases and 8 bases, there was a span of 14 bases. CDR3 nucleotides: TGTGCCAGCAGCGTAGAAGCAGGGCAAAGGGGCTACACCTTC. This gives the protein CASSVEAGQRGYTF. The complete variable domain, with remaining parts taken from reference TRBV9 and TRBJ1-2, reads DSGVTQTPKHLITATGQRVTLRCSPRSGDLSVYWYQQSLDQGLQFLIQYYNGEERAKGNILERFSAQQFPDLHSELNLSSLELGDSALYFCASSVEAGQRGYTFGSGTRLTVV.

The V call is TRBV19, the J call TRBJ2-7; D gene unclear. Trimming removed 8 bases at V and 0 bases at J, with 17 bases between. Germline V lookup: CDR1 LNHDA, CDR2 SQIVND (reference sequence). The CDR3 sequence is 15 residues long. CDR3 DNA sequence: TGTGCCAGTTCGGTTACGGGTCCTAGCTCCTACGAGCAGTACTTC. As protein: CASSVTGPSSYEQYF.

V usage is TRBV6-5 and J usage is TRBJ1-6; D gene uncertain. The V gene lost 6 bases and the J gene lost 9 bases, with 12 bases spanning the gap. The CDR3 spans 13 residues. Germline CDR1 reads MNHEY; CDR2 reads SVGAGI. DNA for the CDR3: TGTGCCAGCAGGTTAGGGCAGTTTTCACCCCTCCACTTT. Its protein is CASRLGQFSPLHF.

This rearrangement joins TRBV2 to TRBJ2-5; 10 bases are a match to TRBD2. The CDR3 covers 16 residues. V was clipped by 1 base and J by 1 base; unmatched bases: 3. Per the germline V gene, CDR1 is SNHLY and CDR2 is FYNNEI. CDR3 bases: TGTGCCAGCAGTGAAGGCCTAGCGGGGGCCCAAGAGACCCAGTACTTC. Its protein is CASSEGLAGAQETQYF.

The chain recombines TRBV6-5 with TRBJ1-5; 7 bases line up with TRBD1. Germline CDR1 MNHEY, CDR2 SVGAGI. This CDR3 contains 15 residues. V trimming: 4 bases; J trimming: 2 bases; junction bases outside the gene matches: 5. CDR3 sequence: CASSSSTGGNQPQHF. The CDR3, as DNA: TGTGCCAGCAGTTCCTCAACAGGGGGCAATCAGCCCCAGCATTTT.

This chain joins TRBV5-1 and TRBJ2-5; D is possibly TRBD1 (6 bases). The CDR3 runs to 15 residues. Germline-derived CDR1 and CDR2 are SGHRS and YFSETQ. The germline V and J ends were trimmed by 0 bases and 6 bases, with 15 bases remaining between them. CDR3 sequence (DNA): TGCGCCAGCAGCTTGGTCCAGAGGGGGATAAAGACCCAGTACTTC. Protein: CASSLVQRGIKTQYF.